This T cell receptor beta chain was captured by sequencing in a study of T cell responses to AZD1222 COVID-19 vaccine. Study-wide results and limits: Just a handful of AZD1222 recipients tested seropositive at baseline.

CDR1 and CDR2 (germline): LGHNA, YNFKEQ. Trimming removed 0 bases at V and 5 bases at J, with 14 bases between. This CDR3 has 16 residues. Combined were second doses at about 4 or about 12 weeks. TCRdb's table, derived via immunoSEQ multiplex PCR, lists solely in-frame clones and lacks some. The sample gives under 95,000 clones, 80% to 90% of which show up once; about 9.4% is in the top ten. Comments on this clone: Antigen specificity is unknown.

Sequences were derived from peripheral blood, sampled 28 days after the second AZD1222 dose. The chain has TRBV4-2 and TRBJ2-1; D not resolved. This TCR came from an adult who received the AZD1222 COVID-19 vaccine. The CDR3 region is CASSQDQTIPHNEQFF. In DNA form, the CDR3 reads TGTGCCAGCAGCCAAGATCAGACAATTCCCCACAATGAGCAGTTCTTC.